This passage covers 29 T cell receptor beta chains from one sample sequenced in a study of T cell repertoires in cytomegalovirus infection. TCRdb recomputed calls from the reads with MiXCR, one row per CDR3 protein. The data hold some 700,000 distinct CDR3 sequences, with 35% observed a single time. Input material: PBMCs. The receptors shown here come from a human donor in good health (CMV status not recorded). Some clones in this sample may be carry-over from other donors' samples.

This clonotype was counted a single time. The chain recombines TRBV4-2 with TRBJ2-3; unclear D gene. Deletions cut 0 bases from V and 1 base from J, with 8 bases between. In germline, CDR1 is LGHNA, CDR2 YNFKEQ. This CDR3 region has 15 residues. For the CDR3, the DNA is TGTGCCAGCAGCCAAGAGCTTGGAGGCACAGATACGCAGTATTTT. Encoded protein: CASSQELGGTDTQYF.

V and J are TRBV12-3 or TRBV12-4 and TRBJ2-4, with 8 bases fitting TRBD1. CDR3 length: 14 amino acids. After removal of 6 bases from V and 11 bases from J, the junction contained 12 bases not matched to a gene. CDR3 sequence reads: CASRPDTQQGVQYF. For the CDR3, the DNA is TGTGCCAGCAGACCAGATACCCAACAGGGGGTTCAGTACTTC.

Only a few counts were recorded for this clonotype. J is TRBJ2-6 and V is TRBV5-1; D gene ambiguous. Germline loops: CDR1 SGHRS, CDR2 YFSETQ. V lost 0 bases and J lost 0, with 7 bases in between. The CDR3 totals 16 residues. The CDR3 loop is CASSLEGASGANVLTF. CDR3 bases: TGCGCCAGCAGCTTGGAAGGCGCCTCTGGGGCCAACGTCCTGACTTTC.

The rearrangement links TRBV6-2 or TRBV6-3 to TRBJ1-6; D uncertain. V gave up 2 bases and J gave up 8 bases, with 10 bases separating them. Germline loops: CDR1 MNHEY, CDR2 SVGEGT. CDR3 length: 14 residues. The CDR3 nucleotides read TGTGCCAGCAGTTACGGTGTTTCGGATTCACCCCTCCACTTT. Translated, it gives CASSYGVSDSPLHF.

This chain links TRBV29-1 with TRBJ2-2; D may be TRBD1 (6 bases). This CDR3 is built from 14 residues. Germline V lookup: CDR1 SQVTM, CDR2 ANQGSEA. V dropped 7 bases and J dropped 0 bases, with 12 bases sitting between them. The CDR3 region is CSAGQITNTGELFF. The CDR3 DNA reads TGCAGCGCCGGACAGATAACGAACACCGGGGAGCTGTTTTTT.

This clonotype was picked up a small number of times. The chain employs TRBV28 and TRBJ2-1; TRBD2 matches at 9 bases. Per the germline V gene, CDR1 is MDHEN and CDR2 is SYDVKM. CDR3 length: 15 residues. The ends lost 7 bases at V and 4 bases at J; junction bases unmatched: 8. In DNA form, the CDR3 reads TGTGCCAGCATCTCCCTAGCGGGACATTACAATGAGCAGTTCTTC. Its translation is CASISLAGHYNEQFF.

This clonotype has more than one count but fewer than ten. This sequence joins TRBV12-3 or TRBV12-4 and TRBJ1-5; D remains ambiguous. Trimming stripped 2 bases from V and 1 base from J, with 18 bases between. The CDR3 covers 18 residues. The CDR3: CASSLRVSGVQSNQPQHF. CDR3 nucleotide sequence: TGTGCCAGCAGTTTAAGGGTTAGTGGGGTCCAGAGCAATCAGCCCCAGCATTTT.

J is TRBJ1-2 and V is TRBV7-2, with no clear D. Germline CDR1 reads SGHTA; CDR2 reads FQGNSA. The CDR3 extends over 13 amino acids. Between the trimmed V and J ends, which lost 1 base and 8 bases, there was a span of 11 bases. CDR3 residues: CASSLVMRLGYTF. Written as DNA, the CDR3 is TGTGCCAGCAGCTTAGTCATGAGGCTAGGCTACACCTTC.

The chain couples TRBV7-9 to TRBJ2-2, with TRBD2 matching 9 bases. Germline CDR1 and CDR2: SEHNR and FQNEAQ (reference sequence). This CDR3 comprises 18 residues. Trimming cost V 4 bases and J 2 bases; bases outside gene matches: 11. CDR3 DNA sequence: TGTGCCAGCAGCTCCCGACTAGCGGCCCAACAAAACACCGGGGAGCTGTTTTTT. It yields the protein CASSSRLAAQQNTGELFF.

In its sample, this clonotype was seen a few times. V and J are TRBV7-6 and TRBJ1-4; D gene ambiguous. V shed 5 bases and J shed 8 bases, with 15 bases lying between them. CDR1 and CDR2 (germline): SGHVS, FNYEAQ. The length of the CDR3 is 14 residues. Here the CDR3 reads CASSMGLAGEKLFF. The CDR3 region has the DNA TGTGCCAGCAGCATGGGTCTAGCTGGAGAAAAACTGTTTTTT.

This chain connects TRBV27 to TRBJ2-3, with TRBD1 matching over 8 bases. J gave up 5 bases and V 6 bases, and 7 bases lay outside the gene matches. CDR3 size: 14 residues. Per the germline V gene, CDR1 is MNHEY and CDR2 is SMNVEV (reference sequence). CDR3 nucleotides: TGTGCCAGCAGCCGAAAAACAGGGGGAGATACGCAGTATTTT. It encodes CASSRKTGGDTQYF.

In nucleotides, the CDR3 is TGTGCCAGCAGCTTCCGGGGTGGGGGACGGGATACGCAGTATTTT. Translating it yields CASSFRGGGRDTQYF. V gene TRBV7-9 combines with J gene TRBJ2-3; D is tentatively TRBD1 or TRBD2 (5 bases each). Trimming cost V 3 bases and J 6 bases, with 16 bases left between them. The germline gives CDR1 SEHNR, CDR2 FQNEAQ (reference sequence). The CDR3 length is 15 residues.

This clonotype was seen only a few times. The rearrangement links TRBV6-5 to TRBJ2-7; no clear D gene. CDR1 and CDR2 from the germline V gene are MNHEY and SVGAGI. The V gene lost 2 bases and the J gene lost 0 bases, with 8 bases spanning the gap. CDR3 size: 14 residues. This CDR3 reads CASSYVAHSYEQYF. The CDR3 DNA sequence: TGTGCCAGCAGTTACGTGGCACACTCCTACGAGCAGTACTTC.

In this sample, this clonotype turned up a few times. The CDR3 sequence: CASRASGGREQFF. CDR3 nucleotide sequence: TGTGCCAGCAGGGCTAGCGGGGGCCGGGAGCAGTTCTTC. The rearrangement joins TRBV6-1 to TRBJ2-1; TRBD2 matches at 10 bases. The CDR3 loop spans 13 amino acids. Germline assignment: CDR1 MNHNS and CDR2 SASEGT. The V segment lost 6 bases and the J segment 10 bases; nucleotides outside the gene matches: 6.

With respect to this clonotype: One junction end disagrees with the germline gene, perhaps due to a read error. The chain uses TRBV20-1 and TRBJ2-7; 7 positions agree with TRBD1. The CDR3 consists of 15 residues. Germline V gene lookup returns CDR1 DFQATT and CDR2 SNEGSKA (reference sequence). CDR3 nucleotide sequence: TGCAGTTCTAGAGATGGGTCAGGGGGATTCTACGAGCAGTACTTC. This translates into CSSRDGSGGFYEQYF.

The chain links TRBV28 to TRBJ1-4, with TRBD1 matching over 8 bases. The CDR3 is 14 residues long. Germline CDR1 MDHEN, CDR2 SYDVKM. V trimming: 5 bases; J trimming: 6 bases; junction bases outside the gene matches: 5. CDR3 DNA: TGTGCCAGCAGTGATCAGGGGGCTTATGAAAAACTGTTTTTT. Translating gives CASSDQGAYEKLFF.

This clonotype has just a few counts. The DNA of the CDR3 is TGTGCCAGCACCGGCAGTCACCCCAATGGCTACACCTTC. Amino acid sequence: CASTGSHPNGYTF. The genes are TRBV6-6 and TRBJ1-2; D uncertain. CDR1 MNHNY and CDR2 SVGAGI come from the germline V gene (reference sequence). This CDR3 has 13 amino acids. Trimming took 7 bases from V and 6 from J, leaving 15 bases between them.

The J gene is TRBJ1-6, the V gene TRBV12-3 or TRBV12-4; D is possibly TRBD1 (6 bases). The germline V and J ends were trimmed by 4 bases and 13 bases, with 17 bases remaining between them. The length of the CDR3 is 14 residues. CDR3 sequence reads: CASSYTGKGAPLHF. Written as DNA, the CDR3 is TGTGCCAGCAGTTACACAGGGAAAGGGGCGCCCCTCCACTTT.

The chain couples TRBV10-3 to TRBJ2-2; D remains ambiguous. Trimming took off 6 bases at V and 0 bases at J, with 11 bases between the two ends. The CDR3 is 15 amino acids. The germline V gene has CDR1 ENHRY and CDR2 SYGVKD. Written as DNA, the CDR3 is TGTGCCATCAGCAAAGGGCAAACGAACACCGGGGAGCTGTTTTTT. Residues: CAISKGQTNTGELFF.

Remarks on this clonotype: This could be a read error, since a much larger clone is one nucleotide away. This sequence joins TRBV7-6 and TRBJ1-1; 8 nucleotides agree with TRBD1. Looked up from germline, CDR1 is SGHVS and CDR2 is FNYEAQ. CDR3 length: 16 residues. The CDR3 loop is CGSSPDPGQGNTEAFF. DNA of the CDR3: TGTGGCAGCAGCCCCGATCCCGGACAGGGGAACACTGAAGCTTTCTTT.

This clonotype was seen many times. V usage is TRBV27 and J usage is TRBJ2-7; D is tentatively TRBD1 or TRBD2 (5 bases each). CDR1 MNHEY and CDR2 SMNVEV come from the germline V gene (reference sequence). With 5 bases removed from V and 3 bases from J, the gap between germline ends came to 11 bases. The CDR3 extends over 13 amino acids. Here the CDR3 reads CASSPYGGYEQYF. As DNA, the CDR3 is TGTGCCAGCAGTCCTTATGGGGGCTACGAGCAGTACTTC.

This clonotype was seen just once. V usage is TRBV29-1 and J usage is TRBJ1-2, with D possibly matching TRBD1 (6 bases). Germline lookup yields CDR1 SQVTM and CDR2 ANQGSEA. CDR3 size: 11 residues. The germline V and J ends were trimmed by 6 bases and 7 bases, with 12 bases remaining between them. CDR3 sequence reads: CSVQQGSGYTF. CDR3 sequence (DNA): TGCAGCGTCCAACAGGGTTCTGGCTACACCTTC.

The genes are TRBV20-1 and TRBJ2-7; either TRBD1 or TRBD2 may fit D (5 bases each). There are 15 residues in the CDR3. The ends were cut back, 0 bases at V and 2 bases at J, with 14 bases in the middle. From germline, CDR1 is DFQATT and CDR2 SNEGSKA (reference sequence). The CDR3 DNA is TGCAGTGCTAGAGATGAGGGGACGTACACCTACGAGCAGTACTTC. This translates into CSARDEGTYTYEQYF.

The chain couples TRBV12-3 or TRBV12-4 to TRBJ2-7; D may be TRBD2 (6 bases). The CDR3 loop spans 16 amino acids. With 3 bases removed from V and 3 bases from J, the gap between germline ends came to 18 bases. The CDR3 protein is CASSFRGLTPIYEQYF. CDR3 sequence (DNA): TGTGCCAGCAGTTTTAGGGGACTCACCCCTATCTACGAGCAGTACTTC.

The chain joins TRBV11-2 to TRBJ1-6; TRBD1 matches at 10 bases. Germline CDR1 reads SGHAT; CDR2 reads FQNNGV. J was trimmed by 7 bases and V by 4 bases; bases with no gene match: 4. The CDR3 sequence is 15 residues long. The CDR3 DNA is TGTGCCAGCAGCTCCCAGGACAGGGGGAATTCACCCCTCCACTTT. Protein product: CASSSQDRGNSPLHF.

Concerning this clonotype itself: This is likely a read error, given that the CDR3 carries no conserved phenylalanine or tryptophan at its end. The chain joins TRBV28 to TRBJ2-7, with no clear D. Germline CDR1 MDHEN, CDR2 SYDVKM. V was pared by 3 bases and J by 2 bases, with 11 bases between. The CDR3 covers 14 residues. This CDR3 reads CASSLGGGTYEQYY. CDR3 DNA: TGTGCCAGCAGTTTGGGTGGCGGTACCTACGAGCAGTACTAC.

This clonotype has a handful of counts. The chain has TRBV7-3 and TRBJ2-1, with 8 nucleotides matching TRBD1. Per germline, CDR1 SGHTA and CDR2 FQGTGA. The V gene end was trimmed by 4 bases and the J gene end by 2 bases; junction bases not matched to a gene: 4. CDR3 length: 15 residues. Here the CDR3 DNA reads TGTGCCAGCAGCTGGACAGGGACCCCCTACAATGAGCAGTTCTTC. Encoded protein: CASSWTGTPYNEQFF.

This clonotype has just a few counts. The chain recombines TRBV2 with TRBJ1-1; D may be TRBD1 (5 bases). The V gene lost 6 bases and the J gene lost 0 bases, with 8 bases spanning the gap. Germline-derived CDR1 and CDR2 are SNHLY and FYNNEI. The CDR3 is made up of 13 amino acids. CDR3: CASSRDVNTEAFF. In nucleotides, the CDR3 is TGTGCCAGCAGCCGGGACGTGAACACTGAAGCTTTCTTT. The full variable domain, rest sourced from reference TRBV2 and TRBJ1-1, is EPEVTQTPSHQVTQMGQEVILRCVPISNHLYFYWYRQILGQKVEFLVSFYNNEISEKSEIFDDQFSVERPDGSNFTLKIRSTKLEDSAMYFCASSRDVNTEAFFGQGTRLTVV.

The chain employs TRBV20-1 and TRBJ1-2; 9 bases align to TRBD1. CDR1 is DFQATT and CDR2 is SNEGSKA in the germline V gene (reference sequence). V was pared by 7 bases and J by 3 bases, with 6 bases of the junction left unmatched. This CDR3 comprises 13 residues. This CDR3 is CSGGQGSYYGYTF. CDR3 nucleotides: TGCAGTGGGGGACAGGGTTCATACTATGGCTACACCTTC.